The 23 T cell receptor beta chains presented below share a single source sample, sequenced in a study of CD8 T cells in Susac syndrome. RNA was extracted with the RNeasy kit, and a quantity of roughly 0.5 to 1 ug was reverse transcribed using random hexamers. TCRdb reprocessed the immunoSEQ multiplex PCR reads via MiXCR and lists one record per CDR3 protein. This repertoire shows 400,000 to 550,000 distinct CDR3 sequences, 75% to 90% found once; its top ten account for under 0.15%. Input material: CD8+ T cells from PBMCs. All receptors come from a human donor with multiple sclerosis.

V and J are TRBV20-1 and TRBJ2-3; a possible D gene is TRBD2 (7 bases). Trimming stripped 6 bases from V and 5 bases from J, with 24 bases between. The CDR3 totals 16 residues. Germline values: CDR1 DFQATT, CDR2 SNEGSKA (reference sequence). Here the CDR3 reads CSAHQGLAESGDTQYF. CDR3 DNA: TGCAGTGCCCACCAGGGGCTAGCGGAGTCAGGAGATACGCAGTATTTT.

The rearrangement links TRBV25-1 to TRBJ2-1, with D maybe TRBD2 (6 bases). Germline V gene lookup returns CDR1 MGHDK and CDR2 SYGVNS. The CDR3 consists of 15 residues. The V and J ends lost 3 bases and 5 bases respectively, with 14 bases between them. The CDR3, as DNA: TGTGCCAGCAGTGATTGGGACTTCCCCAACAATGAGCAGTTCTTC. This gives the protein CASSDWDFPNNEQFF.

J is TRBJ2-7 and V is TRBV4-1, with D tentatively TRBD2 (6 bases). From germline, CDR1 is MGHRA and CDR2 YSYEKL. V was trimmed by 4 bases and J by 5 bases, leaving 18 bases between them. The length of the CDR3 is 15 residues. CDR3 amino acids: CASSPGLLKDHEQYF. The CDR3 DNA follows: TGCGCCAGCAGCCCGGGACTCCTCAAGGACCACGAGCAGTACTTC.

Only a few counts were recorded for this clonotype. The rearrangement uses TRBV29-1 and TRBJ2-7; 7 bases align to TRBD2. The length of the CDR3 is 14 residues. V was pared by 6 bases and J by 6 bases, with 14 bases of the junction left unmatched. Germline lookup yields CDR1 SQVTM and CDR2 ANQGSEA. The CDR3 DNA follows: TGCAGCGTCTTTGGGGCGGGCGGGAGTTCCGAGCAGTACTTC. It encodes CSVFGAGGSSEQYF.

J is TRBJ2-5 and V is TRBV5-1; tentative D call: TRBD2 (6 bases). Trimming cost V 3 bases and J 2 bases, with 14 bases left between them. The germline V gene encodes CDR1 SGHRS and CDR2 YFSETQ. CDR3 size: 15 residues. CDR3 amino acids: CASSWGTSKQETQYF. CDR3 nucleotides: TGCGCCAGCAGCTGGGGAACTAGCAAACAAGAGACCCAGTACTTC.

V is TRBV27 and J is TRBJ2-2; 12 nucleotides match TRBD2. Germline V lookup: CDR1 MNHEY, CDR2 SMNVEV (reference sequence). Trimming at V came to 1 base and at J to 5 bases, leaving 8 bases not matched to a gene. The CDR3 is made up of 18 amino acids. The CDR3: CASSLLSSGRASTGELFF. CDR3 DNA sequence: TGTGCCAGCAGTTTATTGTCTAGCGGGAGGGCCTCAACCGGGGAGCTGTTTTTT.

The chain uses TRBV19 and TRBJ2-1; 11 bases match TRBD1. With 8 bases clipped from V and 3 bases from J, the junction kept 0 bases outside the gene matches. The CDR3 extends over 13 amino acids. Germline assignment: CDR1 LNHDA and CDR2 SQIVND (reference sequence). This chain's CDR3 is CASGTGGYNEQFF. CDR3 in DNA: TGTGCCAGTGGGACAGGGGGCTACAATGAGCAGTTCTTC.

The chain is built from TRBV27 and TRBJ1-6; tentative D call: TRBD1 (6 bases). Germline-derived CDR1 and CDR2 are MNHEY and SMNVEV (reference sequence). The CDR3 length is 17 residues. Trimming stripped 0 bases from V and 5 bases from J, with 14 bases between. The CDR3 protein is CASSLSERTEDNSPLHF. The CDR3 coding sequence is TGTGCCAGCAGTTTATCCGAACGGACAGAGGATAATTCACCCCTCCACTTT.

The count of this clonotype is one. One junction end does not reproduce the germline sequence, and a read error may be involved. This sequence joins TRBV3-1 and TRBJ2-1, with D uncertain. Germline CDR1 and CDR2: LGHDT and YNNKEL (reference sequence). This CDR3 comprises 15 residues. The CDR3 region is CASSQDSSSYNEQFF. Written as DNA, the CDR3 is TGTGCCAGCAGTCAAGACTCGAGCTCCTACAATGAGCAGTTCTTC.

The chain links TRBV4-1 to TRBJ2-7; 8 bases are shared with TRBD1. After removal of 1 base from V and 5 bases from J, the junction contained 1 base not matched to a gene. This CDR3 region has 13 residues. CDR1 MGHRA and CDR2 YSYEKL come from the germline V gene. The CDR3 DNA follows: TGCGCCAGCAGCCAAGCAGGGGGCGACGAGCAGTACTTC. Protein sequence: CASSQAGGDEQYF.

The chain has TRBV10-3 and TRBJ1-2, with 7 positions matching TRBD1. CDR1 and CDR2 from the germline V gene are ENHRY and SYGVKD. With 7 bases clipped from V and 2 bases from J, the junction kept 4 bases outside the gene matches. The CDR3 is 13 residues long. In nucleotides, the CDR3 is TGTGCCATCACCGGGACAGAGAACTATGGCTACACCTTC. This sequence encodes CAITGTENYGYTF.

The chain uses TRBV19 and TRBJ1-5; D is uncertain. Trimming pared 0 bases from V and 5 bases from J, leaving 8 bases between. This CDR3 has 14 residues. Germline values: CDR1 LNHDA, CDR2 SQIVND (reference sequence). In DNA, the CDR3 is TGTGCCAGTAGTATAGATGAGGGCGATCAGCCCCAGCATTTT. As protein: CASSIDEGDQPQHF.

The chain is built from TRBV5-4 and TRBJ2-7; D ambiguous. Trimming left V 3 bases short and J 0 bases short, with 7 bases between. Germline CDR1 reads SGHNT; CDR2 reads YYREEE (reference sequence). The CDR3 has 13 residues. The CDR3 DNA is TGTGCCAGCAGCTCGCTGAGCTCCTACGAGCAGTACTTC. Translation: CASSSLSSYEQYF.

V usage is TRBV29-1 and J usage is TRBJ2-7; a possible D gene is TRBD1 (6 bases). Deletions cut 3 bases from V and 3 bases from J, with 21 bases between. The CDR3 has 16 residues. Germline-derived CDR1 and CDR2 are SQVTM and ANQGSEA. CDR3 nucleotides: TGCAGCGTTGAGGTGTGGGGACGGGACAACAACTACGAGCAGTACTTC. It specifies CSVEVWGRDNNYEQYF.

The rearrangement links TRBV27 to TRBJ1-5; D may be TRBD1 (5 bases). Trimming removed 3 bases at V and 2 bases at J, with 8 bases between. Per the germline V gene, CDR1 is MNHEY and CDR2 is SMNVEV (reference sequence). This CDR3 contains 14 residues. CDR3 protein: CASSFEGGNQPQHF. The CDR3 nucleotides are TGTGCCAGCAGTTTCGAAGGGGGCAATCAGCCCCAGCATTTT.

This rearrangement joins TRBV3-1 to TRBJ2-7; D gene uncertain. Trimming removed 0 bases at V and 2 bases at J, with 14 bases between. The CDR3 is 16 residues long. CDR1 LGHDT and CDR2 YNNKEL come from the germline V gene (reference sequence). Here the CDR3 DNA reads TGTGCCAGCAGCCAAGATTTGTACACGATGACCTACGAGCAGTACTTC. It yields the protein CASSQDLYTMTYEQYF.

The DNA for the CDR3 is TGCGCCAGCAGCGGTGGAGGATCCAGGGGAATAGGTAATTCACCCCTCCACTTT. This translates into CASSGGGSRGIGNSPLHF. This chain joins TRBV5-1 and TRBJ1-6, with a weak D call TRBD1 (6 bases). Germline lookup yields CDR1 SGHRS and CDR2 YFSETQ. The CDR3 totals 18 residues. Trimming stripped 4 bases from V and 6 bases from J, with 23 bases between.

The sample holds a few counts of this clonotype. The chain has TRBV6-2 or TRBV6-3 and TRBJ2-7, with no clear D. The ends were cut back, 0 bases at V and 6 bases at J, with 3 bases in the middle. This CDR3 comprises 11 residues. Germline loops: CDR1 MNHEY, CDR2 SVGEGT. CDR3 region: CASSYSTEQYF. In DNA, the CDR3 is TGTGCCAGCAGTTACTCGACCGAGCAGTACTTC.

This clonotype was observed once. The chain couples TRBV27 to TRBJ2-1; 11 bases line up with TRBD2. Germline values: CDR1 MNHEY, CDR2 SMNVEV (reference sequence). V was pared by 4 bases and J by 7 bases, with 9 bases of the junction left unmatched. This CDR3 has 16 amino acids. The CDR3 nucleotides are TGTGCCAGCAGTTCCGAAACTAGCGGGAGAAGGAATGAGCAGTTCTTC. Residues: CASSSETSGRRNEQFF.

The rearrangement joins TRBV29-1 to TRBJ2-2; the D is unclear. Trimming shortened V by 6 bases and J by 8 bases, and 13 bases separated the two germline ends. This CDR3 region has 12 residues. CDR1 is SQVTM and CDR2 is ANQGSEA in the germline V gene. This CDR3 reads CSVPGGSGELFF. CDR3 bases: TGCAGCGTCCCGGGTGGGTCGGGGGAGCTGTTTTTT.

The genes are TRBV7-9 and TRBJ2-3; 8 bases line up with TRBD1. The germline gives CDR1 SEHNR, CDR2 FQNEAQ (reference sequence). The V and J ends lost 5 bases and 2 bases, in that order; junction bases with no gene match: 9. This CDR3 has 16 amino acids. The CDR3 is CASSTRDRTTTDTQYF. Here the CDR3 DNA reads TGTGCCAGCAGCACACGGGACAGGACAACCACAGATACGCAGTATTTT.

This rearrangement joins TRBV15 to TRBJ2-7, with 7 bases aligning to TRBD2. The length of the CDR3 is 13 residues. Germline CDR1 is LNHNV and CDR2 is YYDKDF (reference sequence). Trimming at V came to 5 bases and at J to 5 bases, leaving 6 bases not matched to a gene. Written as DNA, the CDR3 is TGTGCCACCAGCCCGCGGGGGATCGACGAGCAGTACTTC. As protein: CATSPRGIDEQYF.

The chain employs TRBV4-1 and TRBJ1-5; maybe TRBD1 (5 bases). With 0 bases removed from V and 5 bases from J, the gap between germline ends came to 17 bases. CDR3 length: 17 residues. CDR1 and CDR2 (germline): MGHRA, YSYEKL. DNA of the CDR3: TGCGCCAGCAGCCAAGAGATCCGCCGGACATTCCATCAGCCCCAGCATTTT. Its translation: CASSQEIRRTFHQPQHF.